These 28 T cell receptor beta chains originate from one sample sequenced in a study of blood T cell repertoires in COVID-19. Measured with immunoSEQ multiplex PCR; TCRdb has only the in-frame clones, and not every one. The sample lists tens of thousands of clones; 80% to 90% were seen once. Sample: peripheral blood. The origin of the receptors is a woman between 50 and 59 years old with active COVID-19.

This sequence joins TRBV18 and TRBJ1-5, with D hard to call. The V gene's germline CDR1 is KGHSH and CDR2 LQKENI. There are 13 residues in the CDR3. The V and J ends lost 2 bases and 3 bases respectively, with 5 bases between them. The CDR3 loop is CASSPEDNQPQHF. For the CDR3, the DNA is TGTGCCAGCTCACCAGAGGACAATCAGCCCCAGCATTTT.

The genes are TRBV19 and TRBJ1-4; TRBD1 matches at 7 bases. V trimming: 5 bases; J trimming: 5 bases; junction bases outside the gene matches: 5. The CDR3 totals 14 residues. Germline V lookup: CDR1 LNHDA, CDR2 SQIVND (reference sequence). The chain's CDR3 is CASSFRDSNEKLFF. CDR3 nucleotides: TGTGCCAGTAGTTTCCGGGACAGCAATGAAAAACTGTTTTTT.

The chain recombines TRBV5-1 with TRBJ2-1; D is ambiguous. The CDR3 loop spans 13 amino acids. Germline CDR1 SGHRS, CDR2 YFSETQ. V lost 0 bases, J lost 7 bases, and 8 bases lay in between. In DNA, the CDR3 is TGCGCCAGCAGCTTGGAAACGGGTAATGAGCAGTTCTTC. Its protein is CASSLETGNEQFF.

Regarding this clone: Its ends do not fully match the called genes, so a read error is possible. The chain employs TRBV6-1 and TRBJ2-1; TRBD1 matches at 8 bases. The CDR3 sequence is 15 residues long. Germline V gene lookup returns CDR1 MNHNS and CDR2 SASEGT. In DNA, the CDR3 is TGTGCCAGCAGCGAAGACAGGGGCCGTTACAATGAGCAGTTCTTC. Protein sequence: CASSEDRGRYNEQFF.

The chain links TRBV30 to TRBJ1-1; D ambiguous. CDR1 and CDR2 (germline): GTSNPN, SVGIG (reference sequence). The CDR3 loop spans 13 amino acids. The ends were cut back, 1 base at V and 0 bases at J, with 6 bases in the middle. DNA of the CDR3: TGTGCCTGGAGTGAACTGCTGAACACTGAAGCTTTCTTT. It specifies CAWSELLNTEAFF. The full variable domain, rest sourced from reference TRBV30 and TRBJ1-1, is SQTIHQWPATLVQPVGSPLSLECTVEGTSNPNLYWYRQAAGRGLQLLFYSVGIGQISSEVPQNLSASRPQDRQFILSSKKLLLSDSGFYLCAWSELLNTEAFFGQGTRLTVV.

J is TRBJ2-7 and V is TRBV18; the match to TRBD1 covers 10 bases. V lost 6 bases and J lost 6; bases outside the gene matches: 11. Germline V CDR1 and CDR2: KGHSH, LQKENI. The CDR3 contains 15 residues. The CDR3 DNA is TGTGCCAGCTCCCCTACGGACAGGGGGTTGCGCGAGCAGTACTTC. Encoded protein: CASSPTDRGLREQYF.

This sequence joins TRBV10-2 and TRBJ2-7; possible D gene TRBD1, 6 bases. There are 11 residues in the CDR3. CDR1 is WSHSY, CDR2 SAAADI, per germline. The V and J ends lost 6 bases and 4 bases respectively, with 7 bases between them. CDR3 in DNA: TGCGCCAGCAGGGACAGATACGAGCAGTACTTC. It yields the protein CASRDRYEQYF.

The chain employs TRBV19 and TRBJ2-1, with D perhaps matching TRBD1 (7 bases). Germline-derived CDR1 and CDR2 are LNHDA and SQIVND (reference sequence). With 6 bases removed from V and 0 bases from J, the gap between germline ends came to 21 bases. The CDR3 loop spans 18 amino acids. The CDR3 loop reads CASRSRGGGSSSYNEQFF. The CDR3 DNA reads TGTGCCAGTAGATCCCGCGGAGGGGGCTCGAGCTCCTACAATGAGCAGTTCTTC.

CDR3 amino acids: CASMEAASYEQYF. The CDR3, as DNA: TGTGCCAGCATGGAAGCGGCGTCCTACGAGCAGTACTTC. The V and J genes are TRBV28 and TRBJ2-7; maybe TRBD2 (5 bases). The germline CDR1 and CDR2 sequences are MDHEN and SYDVKM. The CDR3 sequence is 13 residues long. V gave up 7 bases and J gave up 1 base, with 11 bases separating them.

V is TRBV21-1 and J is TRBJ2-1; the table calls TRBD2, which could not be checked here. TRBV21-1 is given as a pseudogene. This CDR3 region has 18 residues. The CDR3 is CASSPGLAGGSSYNEQFF. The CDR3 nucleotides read TGTGCCAGCAGCCCGGGACTAGCGGGAGGGAGCTCCTACAATGAGCAGTTCTTC.

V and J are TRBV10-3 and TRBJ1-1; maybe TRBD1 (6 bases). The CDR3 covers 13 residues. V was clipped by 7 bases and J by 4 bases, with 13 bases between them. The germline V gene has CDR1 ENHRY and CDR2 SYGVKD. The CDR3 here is CAITLSDSTEAFF. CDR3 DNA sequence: TGTGCCATCACCCTATCGGACAGCACTGAAGCTTTCTTT.

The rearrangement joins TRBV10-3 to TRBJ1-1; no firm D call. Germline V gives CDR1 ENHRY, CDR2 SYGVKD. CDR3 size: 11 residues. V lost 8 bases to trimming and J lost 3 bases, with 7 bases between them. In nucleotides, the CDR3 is TGTGCCATCCGTAGTTACACTGAAGCTTTCTTT. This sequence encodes CAIRSYTEAFF.

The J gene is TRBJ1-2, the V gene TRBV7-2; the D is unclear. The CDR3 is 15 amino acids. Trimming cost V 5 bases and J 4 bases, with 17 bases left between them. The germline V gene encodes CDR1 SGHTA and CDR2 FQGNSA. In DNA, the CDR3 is TGTGCCAGCAGCCTCGGGAACCCCAGGAGCTATGGCTACACCTTC. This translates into CASSLGNPRSYGYTF. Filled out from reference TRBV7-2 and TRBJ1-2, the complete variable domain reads GAGVSQSPSNKVTEKGKDVELRCDPISGHTALYWYRQSLGQGLEFLIYFQGNSAPDKSGLPSDRFSAERTGGSVSTLTIQRTQQEDSAVYLCASSLGNPRSYGYTFGSGTRLTVV.

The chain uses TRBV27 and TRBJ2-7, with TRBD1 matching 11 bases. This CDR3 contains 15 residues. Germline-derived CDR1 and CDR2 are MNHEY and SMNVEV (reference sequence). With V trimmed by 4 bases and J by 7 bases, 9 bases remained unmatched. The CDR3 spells CASSSAWTGGREQYF. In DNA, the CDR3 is TGTGCCAGCAGTTCCGCGTGGACAGGGGGCCGGGAGCAGTACTTC.

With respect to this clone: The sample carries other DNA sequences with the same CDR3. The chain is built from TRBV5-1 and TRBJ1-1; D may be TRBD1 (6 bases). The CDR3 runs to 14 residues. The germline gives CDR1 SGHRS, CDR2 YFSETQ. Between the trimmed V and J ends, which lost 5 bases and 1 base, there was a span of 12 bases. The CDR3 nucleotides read TGCGCCAGCAGTCTCGACAGGCAGAACACTGAAGCTTTCTTT. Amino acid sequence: CASSLDRQNTEAFF.

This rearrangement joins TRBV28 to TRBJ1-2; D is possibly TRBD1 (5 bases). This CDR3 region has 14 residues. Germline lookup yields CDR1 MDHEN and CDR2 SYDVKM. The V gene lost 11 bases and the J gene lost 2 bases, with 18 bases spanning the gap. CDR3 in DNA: TGTGCCCTCAAACCGGAGGGGCAGAACTATGGCTACACCTTC. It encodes CALKPEGQNYGYTF.

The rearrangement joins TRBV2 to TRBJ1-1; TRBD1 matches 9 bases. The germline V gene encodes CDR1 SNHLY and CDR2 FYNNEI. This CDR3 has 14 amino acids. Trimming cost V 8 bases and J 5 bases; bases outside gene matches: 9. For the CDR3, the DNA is TGTGCCAGCCACAAAGAGGGACAGGGTACTGAAGCTTTCTTT. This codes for CASHKEGQGTEAFF.

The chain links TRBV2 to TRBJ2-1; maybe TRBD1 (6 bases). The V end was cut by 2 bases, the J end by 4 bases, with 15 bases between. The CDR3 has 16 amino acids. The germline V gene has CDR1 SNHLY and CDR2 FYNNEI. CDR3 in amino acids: CASSERGQRQYNEQFF. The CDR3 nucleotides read TGTGCCAGCAGTGAAAGGGGACAACGGCAATACAATGAGCAGTTCTTC.

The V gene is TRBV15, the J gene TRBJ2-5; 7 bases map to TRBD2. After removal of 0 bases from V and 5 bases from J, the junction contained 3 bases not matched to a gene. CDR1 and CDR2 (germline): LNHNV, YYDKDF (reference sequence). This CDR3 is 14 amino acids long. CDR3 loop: CATSRDRGGETQYF. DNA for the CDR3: TGTGCCACCAGCAGAGATCGGGGAGGGGAGACCCAGTACTTC.

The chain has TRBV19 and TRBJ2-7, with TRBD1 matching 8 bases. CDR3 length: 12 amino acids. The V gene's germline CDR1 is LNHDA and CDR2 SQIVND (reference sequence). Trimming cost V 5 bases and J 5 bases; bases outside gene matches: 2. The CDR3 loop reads CASSQGANEQYF. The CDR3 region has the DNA TGTGCCAGTAGTCAGGGGGCGAACGAGCAGTACTTC. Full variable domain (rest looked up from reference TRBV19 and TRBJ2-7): DGGITQSPKYLFRKEGQNVTLSCEQNLNHDAMYWYRQDPGQGLRLIYYSQIVNDFQKGDIAEGYSVSREKKESFPLTVTSAQKNPTAFYLCASSQGANEQYFGPGTRLTVT.

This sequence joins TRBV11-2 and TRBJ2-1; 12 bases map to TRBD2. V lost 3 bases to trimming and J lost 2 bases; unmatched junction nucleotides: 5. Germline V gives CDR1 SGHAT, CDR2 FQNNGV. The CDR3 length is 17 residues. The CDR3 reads CASSLGLAGGTYNEQFF. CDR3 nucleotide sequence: TGTGCCAGCAGCTTGGGACTAGCGGGTGGTACCTACAATGAGCAGTTCTTC.

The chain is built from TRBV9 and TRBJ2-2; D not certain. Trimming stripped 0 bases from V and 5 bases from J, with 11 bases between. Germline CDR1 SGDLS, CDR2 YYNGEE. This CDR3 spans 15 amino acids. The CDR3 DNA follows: TGTGCCAGCAGCGTAGGTAACAGAAAAACCGGGGAGCTGTTTTTT. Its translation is CASSVGNRKTGELFF.

CDR3 sequence: CASSPQGRGNYGYTF. The DNA for the CDR3 is TGTGCCAGCAGTCCTCAGGGAAGAGGTAACTATGGCTACACCTTC. This chain connects TRBV28 to TRBJ1-2, with TRBD1 as a possible D gene (5 bases). Germline assignment: CDR1 MDHEN and CDR2 SYDVKM. The CDR3 is 15 residues long. Trimming removed 5 bases at V and 1 base at J, with 14 bases between.

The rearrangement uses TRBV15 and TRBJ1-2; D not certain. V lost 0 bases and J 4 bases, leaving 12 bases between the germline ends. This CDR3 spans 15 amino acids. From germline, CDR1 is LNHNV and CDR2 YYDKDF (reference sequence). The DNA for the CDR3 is TGTGCCACCAGCAGAGATCTTGCACAGTCCTATGGCTACACCTTC. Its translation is CATSRDLAQSYGYTF.

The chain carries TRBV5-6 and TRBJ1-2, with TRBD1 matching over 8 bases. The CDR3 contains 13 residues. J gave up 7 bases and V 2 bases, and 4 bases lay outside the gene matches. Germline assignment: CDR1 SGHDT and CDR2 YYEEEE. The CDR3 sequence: CASSFPGGSGYTF. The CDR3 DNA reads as TGTGCCAGCAGCTTCCCAGGGGGCAGTGGCTACACCTTC.

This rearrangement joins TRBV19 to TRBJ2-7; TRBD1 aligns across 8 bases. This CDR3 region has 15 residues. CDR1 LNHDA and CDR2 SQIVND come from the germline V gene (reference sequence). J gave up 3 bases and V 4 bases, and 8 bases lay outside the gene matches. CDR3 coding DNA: TGTGCCAGTAGTACCTACGGACAGGGCGTCTACGAGCAGTACTTC. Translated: CASSTYGQGVYEQYF.

The CDR3 DNA reads TGTGCCAGCACCTCAGACAGGAACTATGGCTACACCTTC. Its translation: CASTSDRNYGYTF. This rearrangement joins TRBV28 to TRBJ1-2; the D gene is possibly TRBD1 (6 bases). The CDR3 is 13 residues long. The germline gives CDR1 MDHEN, CDR2 SYDVKM. The V and J ends lost 7 bases and 2 bases respectively, with 11 bases between them.

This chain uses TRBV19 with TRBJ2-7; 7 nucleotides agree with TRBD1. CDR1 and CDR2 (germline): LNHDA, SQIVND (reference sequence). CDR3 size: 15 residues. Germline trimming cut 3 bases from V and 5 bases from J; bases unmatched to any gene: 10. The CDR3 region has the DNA TGTGCCAGTAGTATCTTTGCGACAGGGATAAACGAGCAGTACTTC. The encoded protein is CASSIFATGINEQYF.